A single sample is the source of the 17 T cell receptor beta chains below, sequenced in a study of shared clonotypes between healthy human individuals. The protocol was immunoSEQ multiplex PCR, while the TCRdb copy is restricted to in-frame clones and leaves out a portion. The sample includes roughly 2,300,000 clones, 85% to 95% of them seen just once. Sequenced material: naive CD4+ T cells from PBMCs. Described subset: CD45RA+ positively selected. The receptors were gathered from a man aged 18 to 30 in good health. Some clones in this sample may be carry-over from other donors' samples.

As for this clone: Other DNA sequences in the sample encode the same CDR3. The V gene is TRBV29-1, the J gene TRBJ2-1, with D unclear. V was shortened by 3 bases and J by 1 base, with 4 bases between the two germline ends. In germline, CDR1 is SQVTM, CDR2 ANQGSEA. There are 12 residues in the CDR3. CDR3 DNA sequence: TGCAGCGTTGAGGGGTCCTACAATGAGCAGTTCTTC. Its translation: CSVEGSYNEQFF.

CDR3 sequence reads: CATSRDGATLVGNEQFF. The CDR3 DNA reads TGTGCCACCAGCAGAGATGGGGCGACCCTAGTTGGGAATGAGCAGTTCTTC. The genes are TRBV15 and TRBJ2-1, with D maybe TRBD1 (5 bases). The germline V gene has CDR1 LNHNV and CDR2 YYDKDF (reference sequence). Trimming took off 0 bases at V and 7 bases at J, with 19 bases between the two ends. This CDR3 is built from 17 residues.

The rearrangement uses TRBV29-1 and TRBJ2-7; TRBD1 agrees at 8 bases. The CDR3 loop spans 15 amino acids. With 1 base clipped from V and 6 bases from J, the junction kept 11 bases outside the gene matches. From germline, CDR1 is SQVTM and CDR2 ANQGSEA. The CDR3 region has the DNA TGCAGCGTTGAAGGTCCGGACAGGGCATTCGTCGAGCAGTACTTC. It codes for CSVEGPDRAFVEQYF.

The genes are TRBV19 and TRBJ1-5; D gene unclear. Germline values: CDR1 LNHDA, CDR2 SQIVND (reference sequence). The CDR3 is made up of 14 amino acids. V was clipped by 5 bases and J by 5 bases, with 13 bases between them. CDR3 sequence: CASSLTGSYQPQHF. The DNA for the CDR3 is TGTGCCAGTAGTCTTACGGGGTCGTATCAGCCCCAGCATTTT.

V is TRBV15 and J is TRBJ1-1; no firm D call. The CDR3 extends over 15 amino acids. V lost 4 bases and J 4 bases, leaving 16 bases between the germline ends. Germline V gene lookup returns CDR1 LNHNV and CDR2 YYDKDF (reference sequence). The CDR3 nucleotides are TGTGCCACCAGCATTTCGCCTCAGGTCCCCACTGAAGCTTTCTTT. This codes for CATSISPQVPTEAFF.

About this clone: In the same sample, other DNA sequences code for this CDR3. This rearrangement joins TRBV9 to TRBJ2-1, with 13 bases fitting TRBD2. The trim removed 3 bases at V and 7 bases at J, leaving 7 bases unmatched. Germline V gene data show CDR1 as SGDLS and CDR2 as YYNGEE. The CDR3 runs 16 residues. In DNA form, the CDR3 reads TGTGCCAGCAGCGCGGGGACTAGCGGGACGTATAATGAGCAGTTCTTC. This gives the protein CASSAGTSGTYNEQFF.

This clone appeared a few times. The chain joins TRBV20-1 to TRBJ1-1; 10 bases match TRBD1. This CDR3 has 11 residues. Germline-derived CDR1 and CDR2 are DFQATT and SNEGSKA (reference sequence). V lost 5 bases to trimming and J lost 8 bases; unmatched junction nucleotides: 2. The CDR3 bases are TGCAGTGCTGAGGGACAGGGGGAAGCTTTCTTT. Translation: CSAEGQGEAFF.

This chain uses TRBV27 with TRBJ1-1; D is unclear. CDR3 length equals 9 residues. Germline CDR1 and CDR2: MNHEY and SMNVEV (reference sequence). CDR3 nucleotide sequence: TGTAATTATGGAACTGAAGCTTTCTTT. Its protein is CNYGTEAFF.

The gene calls are TRBV14 and TRBJ2-1; D tentatively fits TRBD1 or TRBD2 (5 bases each). The V gene lost 1 base and the J gene lost 14 bases, with 15 bases spanning the gap. The CDR3 has 13 amino acids. Germline V gene lookup returns CDR1 SGHDN and CDR2 FVKESK. CDR3 loop: CASSQVGRPLKFF. In DNA form, the CDR3 reads TGTGCCAGCAGCCAAGTGGGACGGCCCCTGAAGTTCTTC.

The rearrangement links TRBV28 to TRBJ2-2; tentative D call: TRBD2 (6 bases). Germline V gene lookup returns CDR1 MDHEN and CDR2 SYDVKM. The CDR3 is 16 residues long. The germline V and J ends were trimmed by 6 bases and 3 bases, with 17 bases remaining between them. The CDR3 sequence is CASRGTFNVDTGELFF. The DNA of the CDR3 is TGTGCCAGCAGAGGGACTTTCAATGTGGACACCGGGGAGCTGTTTTTT.

The rearrangement joins TRBV18 to TRBJ1-2, with D hard to call. The V and J ends lost 3 bases and 4 bases respectively, with 18 bases between them. CDR3 size: 16 residues. Per the germline V gene, CDR1 is KGHSH and CDR2 is LQKENI. The CDR3 spells CASSPLAPQSFYGYTF. The CDR3 nucleotides read TGTGCCAGCTCACCTCTGGCACCGCAATCTTTCTATGGCTACACCTTC.

The CDR3 nucleotides are TGTGCCAGCAGTTTTTCCGCTTATTTGTACCAAGAGACCCAGTACTTC. It encodes CASSFSAYLYQETQYF. This chain uses TRBV28 with TRBJ2-5; the D is unclear. The CDR3 is 16 amino acids. V dropped 3 bases and J dropped 0 bases, with 14 bases sitting between them. Germline assignment: CDR1 MDHEN and CDR2 SYDVKM.

The chain couples TRBV7-9 to TRBJ2-6, with 8 bases lining up with TRBD2. Trimming removed 3 bases from V and 0 bases from J; junction bases left unmatched: 4. There are 17 residues in the CDR3. Germline V gene sequence: CDR1 SEHNR, CDR2 FQNEAQ (reference sequence). This CDR3 reads CASSFVAGNSGANVLTF. The CDR3 DNA reads TGTGCCAGCAGCTTCGTAGCGGGGAACTCTGGGGCCAACGTCCTGACTTTC.

The chain is built from TRBV7-6 and TRBJ1-1, with 7 positions matching TRBD1. Germline CDR1 reads SGHVS; CDR2 reads FNYEAQ. The CDR3 loop spans 16 amino acids. V was pared by 0 bases and J by 10 bases, with 14 bases of the junction left unmatched. In DNA form, the CDR3 reads TGTGCCAGCAGCTTAGCCCCACCCATACAGGGGCTAGTAGCTTTCTTT. This sequence encodes CASSLAPPIQGLVAFF.

Points on this clone: The sample carries other DNA sequences with the same CDR3. The gene calls are TRBV20-1 and TRBJ2-3; a weak D match, TRBD2 (5 bases). The V and J ends lost 6 bases and 5 bases respectively, with 9 bases between them. The CDR3 length is 11 residues. Germline loops: CDR1 DFQATT, CDR2 SNEGSKA (reference sequence). Written as DNA, the CDR3 is TGCAGTGCCCCACTAGGAGATACGCAGTATTTT. Translating it yields CSAPLGDTQYF.

The DNA for the CDR3 is TGTGCCAGCTCACGAGAACAGGGGGCAAGTGGAAGCATTCAGTACTTC. This encodes CASSREQGASGSIQYF. The chain combines TRBV18 with TRBJ2-4; 9 nucleotides line up with TRBD1. Germline V gene data show CDR1 as KGHSH and CDR2 as LQKENI. V lost 4 bases to trimming and J lost 9 bases; unmatched junction nucleotides: 13. The CDR3 covers 16 residues. Variable domain in full (rest from reference TRBV18 and TRBJ2-4): NAGVMQNPRHLVRRRGQEARLRCSPMKGHSHVYWYRQLPEEGLKFMVYLQKENIIDESGMPKERFSAEFPKEGPSILRIQQVVRGDSAAYFCASSREQGASGSIQYFGAGTRLSVL.

The rearrangement links TRBV7-3 to TRBJ1-1; D unclear. This CDR3 region has 13 residues. CDR1 and CDR2 (germline): SGHTA, FQGTGA. Trimming left V 4 bases short and J 8 bases short, with 14 bases between. CDR3 nucleotides: TGTGCCAGCAGCTCGAGGCCCCTGGACGAAGCTTTCTTT. It yields the protein CASSSRPLDEAFF.